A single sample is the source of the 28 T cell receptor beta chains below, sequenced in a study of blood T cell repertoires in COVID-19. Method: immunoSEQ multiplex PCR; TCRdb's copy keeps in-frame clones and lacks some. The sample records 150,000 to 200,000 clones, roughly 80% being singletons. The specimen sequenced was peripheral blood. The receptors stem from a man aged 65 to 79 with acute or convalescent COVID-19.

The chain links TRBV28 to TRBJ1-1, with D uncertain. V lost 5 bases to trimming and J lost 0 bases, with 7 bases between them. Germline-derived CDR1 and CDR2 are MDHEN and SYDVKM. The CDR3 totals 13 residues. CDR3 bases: TGTGCCAGCAGTGGGCCACTGAACACTGAAGCTTTCTTT. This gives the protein CASSGPLNTEAFF.

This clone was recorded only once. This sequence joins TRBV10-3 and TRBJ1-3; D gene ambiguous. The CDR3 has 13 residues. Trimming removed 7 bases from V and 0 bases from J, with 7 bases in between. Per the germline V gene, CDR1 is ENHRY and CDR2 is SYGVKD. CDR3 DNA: TGTGCCATCAAAAGGAGCTCTGGAAACACCATATATTTT. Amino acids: CAIKRSSGNTIYF.

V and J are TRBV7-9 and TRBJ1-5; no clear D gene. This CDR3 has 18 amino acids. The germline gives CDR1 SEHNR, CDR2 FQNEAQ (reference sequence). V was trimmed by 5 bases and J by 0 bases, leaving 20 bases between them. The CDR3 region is CASSISGGFPYSNQPQHF. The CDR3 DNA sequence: TGTGCCAGCAGCATCTCAGGTGGATTTCCCTATAGCAATCAGCCCCAGCATTTT. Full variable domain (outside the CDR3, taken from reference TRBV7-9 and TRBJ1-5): DTGVSQNPRHKITKRGQNVTFRCDPISEHNRLYWYRQTLGQGPEFLTYFQNEAQLEKSRLLSDRFSAERPKGSFSTLEIQRTEQGDSAMYLCASSISGGFPYSNQPQHFGDGTRLSIL.

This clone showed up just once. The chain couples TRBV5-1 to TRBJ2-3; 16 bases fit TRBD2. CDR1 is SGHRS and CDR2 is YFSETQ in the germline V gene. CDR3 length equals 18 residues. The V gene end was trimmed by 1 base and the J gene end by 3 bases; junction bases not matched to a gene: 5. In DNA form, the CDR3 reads TGCGCCAGCAGCTTGTTGGGACTAGCGGGGGGGCGAACAGATACGCAGTATTTT. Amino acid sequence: CASSLLGLAGGRTDTQYF.

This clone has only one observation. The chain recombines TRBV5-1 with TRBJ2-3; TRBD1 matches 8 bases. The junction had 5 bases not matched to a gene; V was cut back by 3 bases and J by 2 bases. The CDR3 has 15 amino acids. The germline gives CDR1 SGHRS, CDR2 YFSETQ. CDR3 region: CASSYQDRDTDTQYF. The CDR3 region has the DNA TGCGCCAGCAGCTACCAGGACAGGGACACAGATACGCAGTATTTT. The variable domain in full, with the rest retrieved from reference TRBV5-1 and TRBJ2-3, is KAGVTQTPRYLIKTRGQQVTLSCSPISGHRSVSWYQQTPGQGLQFLFEYFSETQRNKGNFPGRFSGRQFSNSRSEMNVSTLELGDSALYLCASSYQDRDTDTQYFGPGTRLTVL.

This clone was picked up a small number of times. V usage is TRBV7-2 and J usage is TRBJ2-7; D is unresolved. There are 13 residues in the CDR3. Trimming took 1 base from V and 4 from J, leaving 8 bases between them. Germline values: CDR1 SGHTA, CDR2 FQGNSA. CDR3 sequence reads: CASSLDASYEQYF. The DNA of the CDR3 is TGTGCCAGCAGCTTAGATGCTAGTTACGAGCAGTACTTC.

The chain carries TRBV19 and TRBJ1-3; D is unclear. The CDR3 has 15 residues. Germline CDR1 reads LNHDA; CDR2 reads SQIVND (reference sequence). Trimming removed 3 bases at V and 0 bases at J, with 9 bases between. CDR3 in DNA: TGTGCCAGTAGTATGAACGGGAACTCTGGAAACACCATATATTTT. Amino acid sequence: CASSMNGNSGNTIYF.

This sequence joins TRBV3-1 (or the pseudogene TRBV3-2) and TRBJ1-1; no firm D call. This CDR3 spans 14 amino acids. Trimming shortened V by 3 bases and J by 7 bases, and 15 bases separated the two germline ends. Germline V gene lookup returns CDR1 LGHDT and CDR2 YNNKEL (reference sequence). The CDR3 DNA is TGTGCCAGCAGCCAGGCACAGACTCGGGGTGAAGCTTTCTTT. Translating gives CASSQAQTRGEAFF.

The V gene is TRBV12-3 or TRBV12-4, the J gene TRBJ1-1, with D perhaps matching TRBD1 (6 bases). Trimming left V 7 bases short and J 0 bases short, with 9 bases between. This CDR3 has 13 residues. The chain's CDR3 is CASTGGMNTEAFF. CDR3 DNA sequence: TGTGCCAGCACGGGGGGCATGAACACTGAAGCTTTCTTT.

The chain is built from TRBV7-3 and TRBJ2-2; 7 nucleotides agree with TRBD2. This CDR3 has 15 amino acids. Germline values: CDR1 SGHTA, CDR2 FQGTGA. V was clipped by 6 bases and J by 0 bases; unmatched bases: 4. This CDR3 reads CASRKGRANTGELFF. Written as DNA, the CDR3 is TGTGCCAGCAGGAAGGGGAGGGCGAACACCGGGGAGCTGTTTTTT. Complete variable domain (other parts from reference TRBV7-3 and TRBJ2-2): GAGVSQTPSNKVTEKGKYVELRCDPISGHTALYWYRQSLGQGPEFLIYFQGTGAADDSGLPNDRFFAVRPEGSVSTLKIQRTERGDSAVYLCASRKGRANTGELFFGEGSRLTVL.

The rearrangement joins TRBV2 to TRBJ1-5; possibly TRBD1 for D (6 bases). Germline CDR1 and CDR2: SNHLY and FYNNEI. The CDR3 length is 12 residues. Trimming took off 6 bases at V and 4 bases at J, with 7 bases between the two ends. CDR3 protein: CASSQGNQPQHF. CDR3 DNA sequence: TGTGCCAGCAGCCAGGGGAATCAGCCCCAGCATTTT. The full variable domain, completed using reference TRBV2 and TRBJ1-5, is EPEVTQTPSHQVTQMGQEVILRCVPISNHLYFYWYRQILGQKVEFLVSFYNNEISEKSEIFDDQFSVERPDGSNFTLKIRSTKLEDSAMYFCASSQGNQPQHFGDGTRLSIL.

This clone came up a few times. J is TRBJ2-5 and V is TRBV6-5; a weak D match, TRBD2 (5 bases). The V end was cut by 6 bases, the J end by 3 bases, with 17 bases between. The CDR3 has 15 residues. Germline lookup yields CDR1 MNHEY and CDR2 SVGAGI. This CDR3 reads CASSRGPRWEETQYF. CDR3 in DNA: TGTGCCAGCAGCCGAGGGCCCAGGTGGGAAGAGACCCAGTACTTC.

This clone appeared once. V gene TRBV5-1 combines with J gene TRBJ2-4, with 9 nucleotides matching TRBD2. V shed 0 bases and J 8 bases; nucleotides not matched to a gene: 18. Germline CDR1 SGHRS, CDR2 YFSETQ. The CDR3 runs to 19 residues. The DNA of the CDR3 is TGCGCCAGCAGCTTGGATCTCGGGAGCGGGGGGTCCCCCGGGTACATTCAGTACTTC. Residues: CASSLDLGSGGSPGYIQYF. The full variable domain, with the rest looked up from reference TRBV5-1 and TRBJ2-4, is KAGVTQTPRYLIKTRGQQVTLSCSPISGHRSVSWYQQTPGQGLQFLFEYFSETQRNKGNFPGRFSGRQFSNSRSEMNVSTLELGDSALYLCASSLDLGSGGSPGYIQYFGAGTRLSVL.

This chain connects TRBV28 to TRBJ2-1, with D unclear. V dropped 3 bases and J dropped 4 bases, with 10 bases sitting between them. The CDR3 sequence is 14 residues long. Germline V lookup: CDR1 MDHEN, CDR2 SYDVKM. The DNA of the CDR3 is TGTGCCAGCAGTTTTTTAAACGAGTACAATGAGCAGTTCTTC. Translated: CASSFLNEYNEQFF.

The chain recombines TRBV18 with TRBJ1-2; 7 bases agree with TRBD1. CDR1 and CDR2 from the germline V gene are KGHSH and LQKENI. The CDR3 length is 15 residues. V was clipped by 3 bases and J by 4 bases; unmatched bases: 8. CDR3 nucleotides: TGTGCCAGCTCACCGGAGACAGGGATTAGCTATGGCTACACCTTC. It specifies CASSPETGISYGYTF.

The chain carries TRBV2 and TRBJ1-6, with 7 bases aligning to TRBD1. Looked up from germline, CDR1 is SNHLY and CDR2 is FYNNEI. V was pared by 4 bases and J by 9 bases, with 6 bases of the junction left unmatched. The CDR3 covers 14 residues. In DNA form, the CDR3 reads TGTGCCAGCAGTGCAGACAGGGCTGGTTCACCCCTCCACTTT. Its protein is CASSADRAGSPLHF.

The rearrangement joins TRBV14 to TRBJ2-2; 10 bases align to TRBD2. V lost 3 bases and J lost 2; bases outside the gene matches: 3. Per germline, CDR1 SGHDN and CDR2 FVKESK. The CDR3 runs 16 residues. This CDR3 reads CASSHWTSGNTGELFF. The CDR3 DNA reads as TGTGCCAGCAGCCACTGGACTAGCGGTAACACCGGGGAGCTGTTTTTT.

CDR3 in DNA: TGTGCCAGTAGTAAAACCGCAGTTGGGGCTTATCAGCCCCAGCATTTT. It specifies CASSKTAVGAYQPQHF. The chain links TRBV19 to TRBJ1-5; tentatively, D is TRBD1 (5 bases). V was cut by 4 bases and J by 5 bases, with 18 bases left in between. This CDR3 is built from 16 residues. Germline CDR1 reads LNHDA; CDR2 reads SQIVND (reference sequence).

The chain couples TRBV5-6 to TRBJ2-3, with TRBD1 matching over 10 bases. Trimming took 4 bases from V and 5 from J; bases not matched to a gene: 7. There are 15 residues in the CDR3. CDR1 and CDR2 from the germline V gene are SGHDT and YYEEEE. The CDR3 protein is CASSGTGDVGDTQYF. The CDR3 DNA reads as TGTGCCAGCAGCGGGACAGGGGATGTAGGAGATACGCAGTATTTT.

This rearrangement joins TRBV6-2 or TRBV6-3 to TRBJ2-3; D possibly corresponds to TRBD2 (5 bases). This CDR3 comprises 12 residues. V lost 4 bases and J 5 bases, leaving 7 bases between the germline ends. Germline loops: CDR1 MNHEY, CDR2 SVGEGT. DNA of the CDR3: TGTGCCAGCAGTTGGGGAGAAGATACGCAGTATTTT. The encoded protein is CASSWGEDTQYF.

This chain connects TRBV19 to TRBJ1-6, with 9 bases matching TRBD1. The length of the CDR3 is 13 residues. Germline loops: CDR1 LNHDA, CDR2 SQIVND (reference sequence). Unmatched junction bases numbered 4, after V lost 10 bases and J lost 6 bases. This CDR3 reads CATRDRANSPLHF. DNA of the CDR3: TGTGCCACCCGGGACAGGGCTAATTCACCCCTCCACTTT.

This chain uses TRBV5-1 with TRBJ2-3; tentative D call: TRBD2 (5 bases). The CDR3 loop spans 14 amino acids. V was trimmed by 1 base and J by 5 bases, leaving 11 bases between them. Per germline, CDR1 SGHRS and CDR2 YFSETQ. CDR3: CASSLRGEGDTQYF. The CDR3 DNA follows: TGCGCCAGCAGCTTGCGGGGAGAGGGAGATACGCAGTATTTT.

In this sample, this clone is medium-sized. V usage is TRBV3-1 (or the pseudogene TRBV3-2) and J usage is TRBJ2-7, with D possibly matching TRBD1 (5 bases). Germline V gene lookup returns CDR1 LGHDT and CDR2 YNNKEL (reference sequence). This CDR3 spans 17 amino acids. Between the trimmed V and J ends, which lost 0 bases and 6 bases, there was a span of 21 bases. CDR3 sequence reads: CASSQDALGPPTVEQYF. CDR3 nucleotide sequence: TGTGCCAGCAGCCAAGATGCCCTGGGGCCCCCGACGGTCGAGCAGTACTTC.

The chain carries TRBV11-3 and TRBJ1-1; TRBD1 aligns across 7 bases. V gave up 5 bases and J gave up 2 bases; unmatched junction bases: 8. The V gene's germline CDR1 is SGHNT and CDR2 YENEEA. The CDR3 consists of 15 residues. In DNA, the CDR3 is TGTGCCAGCAGCCCCCGGACAGGCCTAAACACTGAAGCTTTCTTT. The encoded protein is CASSPRTGLNTEAFF.

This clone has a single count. The CDR3 coding sequence is TGTGCCAGTAGTATATCCTCTAACTATGGCTACACCTTC. As protein: CASSISSNYGYTF. The chain carries TRBV19 and TRBJ1-2; D unclear. Germline lookup yields CDR1 LNHDA and CDR2 SQIVND (reference sequence). Trimming shortened V by 2 bases and J by 0 bases, and 4 bases separated the two germline ends. The CDR3 spans 13 residues.

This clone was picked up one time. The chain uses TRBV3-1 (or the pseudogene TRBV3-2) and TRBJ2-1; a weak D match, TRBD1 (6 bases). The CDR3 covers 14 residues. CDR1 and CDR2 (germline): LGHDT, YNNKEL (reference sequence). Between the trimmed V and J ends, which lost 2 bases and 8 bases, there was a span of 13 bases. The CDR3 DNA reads TGTGCCAGCAGCCAATATACAGGGAGCGATGAGCAGTTCTTC. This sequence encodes CASSQYTGSDEQFF.

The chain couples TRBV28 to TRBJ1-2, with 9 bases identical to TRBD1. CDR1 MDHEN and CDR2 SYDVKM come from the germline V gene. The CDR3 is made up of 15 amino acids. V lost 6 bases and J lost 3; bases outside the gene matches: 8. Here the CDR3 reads CASSGQGTFDYGYTF. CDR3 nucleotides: TGTGCCAGCAGCGGACAGGGGACCTTCGACTATGGCTACACCTTC.

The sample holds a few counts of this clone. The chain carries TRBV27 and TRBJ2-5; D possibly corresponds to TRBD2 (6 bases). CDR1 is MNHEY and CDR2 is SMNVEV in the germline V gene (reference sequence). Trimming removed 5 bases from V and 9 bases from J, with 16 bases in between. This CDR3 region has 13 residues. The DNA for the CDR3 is TGTGCCAGCAGTCCCTCAGCCAGGAGGGCCCAGTACTTC. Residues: CASSPSARRAQYF.